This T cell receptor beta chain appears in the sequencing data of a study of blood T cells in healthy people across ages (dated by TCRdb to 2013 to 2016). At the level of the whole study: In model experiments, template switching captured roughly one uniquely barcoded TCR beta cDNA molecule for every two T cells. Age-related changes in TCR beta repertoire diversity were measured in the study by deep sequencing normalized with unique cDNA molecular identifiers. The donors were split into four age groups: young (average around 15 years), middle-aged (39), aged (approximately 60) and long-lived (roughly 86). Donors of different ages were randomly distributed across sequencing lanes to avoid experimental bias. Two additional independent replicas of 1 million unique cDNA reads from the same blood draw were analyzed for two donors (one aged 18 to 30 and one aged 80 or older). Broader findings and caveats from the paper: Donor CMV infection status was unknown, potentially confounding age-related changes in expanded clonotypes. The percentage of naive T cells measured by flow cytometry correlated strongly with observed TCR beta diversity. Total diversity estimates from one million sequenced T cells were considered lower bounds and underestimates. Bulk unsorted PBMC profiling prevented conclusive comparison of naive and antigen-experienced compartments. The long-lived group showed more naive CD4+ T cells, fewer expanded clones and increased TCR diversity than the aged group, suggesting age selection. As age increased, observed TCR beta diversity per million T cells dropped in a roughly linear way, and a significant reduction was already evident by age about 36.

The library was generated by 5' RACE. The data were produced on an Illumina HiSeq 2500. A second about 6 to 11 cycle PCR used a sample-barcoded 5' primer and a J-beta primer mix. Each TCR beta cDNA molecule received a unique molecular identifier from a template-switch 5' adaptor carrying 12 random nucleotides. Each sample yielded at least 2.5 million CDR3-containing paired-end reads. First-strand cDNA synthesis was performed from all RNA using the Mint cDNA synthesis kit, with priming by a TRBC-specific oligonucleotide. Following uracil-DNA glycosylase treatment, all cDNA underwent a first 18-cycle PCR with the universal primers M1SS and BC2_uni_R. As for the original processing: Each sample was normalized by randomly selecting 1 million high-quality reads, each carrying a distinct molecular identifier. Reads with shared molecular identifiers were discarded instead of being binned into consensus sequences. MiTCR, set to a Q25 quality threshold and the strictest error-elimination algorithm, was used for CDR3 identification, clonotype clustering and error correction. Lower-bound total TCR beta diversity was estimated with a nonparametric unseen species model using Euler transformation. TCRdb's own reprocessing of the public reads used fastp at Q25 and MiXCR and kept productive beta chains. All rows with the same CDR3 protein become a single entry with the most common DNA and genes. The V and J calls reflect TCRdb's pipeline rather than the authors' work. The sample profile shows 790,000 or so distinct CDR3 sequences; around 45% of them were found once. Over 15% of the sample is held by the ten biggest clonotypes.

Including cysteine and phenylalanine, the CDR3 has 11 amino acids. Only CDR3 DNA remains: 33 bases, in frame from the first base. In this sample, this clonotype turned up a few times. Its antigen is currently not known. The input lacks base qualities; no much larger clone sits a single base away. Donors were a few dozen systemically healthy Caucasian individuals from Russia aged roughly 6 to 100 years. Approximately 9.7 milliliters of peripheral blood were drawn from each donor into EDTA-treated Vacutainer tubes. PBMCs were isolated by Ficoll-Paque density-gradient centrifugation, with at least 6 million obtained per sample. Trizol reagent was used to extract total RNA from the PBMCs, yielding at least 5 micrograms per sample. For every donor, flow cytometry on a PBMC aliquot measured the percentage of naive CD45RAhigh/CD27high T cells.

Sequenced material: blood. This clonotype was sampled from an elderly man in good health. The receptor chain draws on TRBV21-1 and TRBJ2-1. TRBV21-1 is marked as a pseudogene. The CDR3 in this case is CASSAHMGKFF. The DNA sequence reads TGTGCCAGCAGCGCACACATGGGAAAGTTCTTC.